Sequencing of this T cell receptor (beta chain) was carried out in a study of T-cell memory formation after mild COVID-19. Regarding the study as a whole: Detection of some responders pre-infection suggested pre-existing cross-reactive memory T cells participated. The CD4+ clones that contracted clustered mainly within CM and EM, and the CD8+ clones concentrated in EMRA. SARS-CoV-2 specificity of second-wave clones peaking day 37 was unconfirmed.

V was trimmed by 4 bases and J by 5 bases, leaving 8 bases between them. The CDR3 loop spans 11 amino acids. The germline CDR1 and CDR2 sequences are SQVTM and ANQGSEA. Notes on this clonotype: Its antigen is unidentified.

TCRdb reanalysed the 5' RACE reads using MiXCR and keeps one entry per CDR3 protein. Of about 340,000 distinct CDR3 sequences in the sample, 20% to 25% are singletons; the top ten hold around 12%. The rearrangement uses TRBV29-1 and TRBJ2-5; D remains unclear. The source material was PBMCs or a T cell subset sorted from them (not recorded which). This TCR derives from an adult woman who had mild COVID-19 (a few samples of this study predate the infection). Cell type and time point are not known. CDR3 sequence (DNA): TGCAGCGTTGGGGCCTGGGAGACCCAGTACTTC. Its translation is CSVGAWETQYF.